A selection of T cell receptor beta chains follows, all from one sample in a study of Graves' ophthalmopathy and Graves' hyperthyroidism. TCRdb called the multiplex PCR reads again in MiXCR, with one record for every CDR3 protein. Here the sample spans 240,000 or so distinct CDR3 sequences, about 46% being singletons. Sequences were obtained from peripheral blood. These receptors were taken from an adult man with Graves' ophthalmopathy. The CDR3 runs from the conserved cysteine through the conserved F or W. The order of the fields is clone size, V gene, D gene, J gene, CDR3 DNA, CDR3 protein. The D gene is left open where the match is weak. The listing skips clone size in some rows; elsewhere it reads once, few, many or a size class.

clone_size: few
v_call: TRBV2
d_call: TRBD1
j_call: TRBJ1-5
cdr3_nt: TGTGCCAGCAGCCGGGACAGCATCAGCAATCAGCCCCAGCATTTT
cdr3_aa: CASSRDSISNQPQHF

clone_size: few
v_call: TRBV2
d_call: TRBD1
j_call: TRBJ1-2
cdr3_nt: TGTGCCAGCAGTGAGAACAGGGGTAACGGCTACACCTTC
cdr3_aa: CASSENRGNGYTF

clone_size: few
v_call: TRBV5-1
d_call: NA
j_call: TRBJ2-7
cdr3_nt: TGCGCCAGCAGCTTGGGGGGAGATACCTACGAGCAGTACTTC
cdr3_aa: CASSLGGDTYEQYF

clone_size: NA
v_call: TRBV10-2
d_call: TRBD1
j_call: TRBJ2-5
cdr3_nt: TGTGCCAGCAGCCATGGGACAGGGGAACAAGAGACCCAGTACTTC
cdr3_aa: CASSHGTGEQETQYF

clone_size: NA
v_call: TRBV29-1
d_call: NA
j_call: TRBJ1-4
cdr3_nt: TGCAGCGTTGTGCCAGCAAATAATGAAAAACTGTTTTTT
cdr3_aa: CSVVPANNEKLFF

clone_size: NA
v_call: TRBV10-3
d_call: NA
j_call: TRBJ1-4
cdr3_nt: TGTGCCATCAGTGAGTCGGGGGGGGGGGATGATGAAAAACTGTTTTTT
cdr3_aa: CAISESGGGDDEKLFF

clone_size: NA
v_call: TRBV29-1
d_call: NA
j_call: TRBJ2-7
cdr3_nt: TGCAGCGTTGAAGACACCGGACAGGGAGGGGACGAGCAGTACTTC
cdr3_aa: CSVEDTGQGGDEQYF

clone_size: NA
v_call: TRBV9
d_call: NA
j_call: TRBJ1-2
cdr3_nt: TGTGCCAGCAGCGTAGAGCAGACAACTAACTATGGCTACACCTTC
cdr3_aa: CASSVEQTTNYGYTF

clone_size: few
v_call: TRBV6-5
d_call: NA
j_call: TRBJ1-4
cdr3_nt: TGTGCCAGCGCAACGGGGGGATCTAATGAAAAACTGTTTTTT
cdr3_aa: CASATGGSNEKLFF

clone_size: many
v_call: TRBV29-1
d_call: TRBD1
j_call: TRBJ2-7
cdr3_nt: TGCAGCGTTGAAGATAGGAAGACAGGGTACGAGCAGTACTTC
cdr3_aa: CSVEDRKTGYEQYF